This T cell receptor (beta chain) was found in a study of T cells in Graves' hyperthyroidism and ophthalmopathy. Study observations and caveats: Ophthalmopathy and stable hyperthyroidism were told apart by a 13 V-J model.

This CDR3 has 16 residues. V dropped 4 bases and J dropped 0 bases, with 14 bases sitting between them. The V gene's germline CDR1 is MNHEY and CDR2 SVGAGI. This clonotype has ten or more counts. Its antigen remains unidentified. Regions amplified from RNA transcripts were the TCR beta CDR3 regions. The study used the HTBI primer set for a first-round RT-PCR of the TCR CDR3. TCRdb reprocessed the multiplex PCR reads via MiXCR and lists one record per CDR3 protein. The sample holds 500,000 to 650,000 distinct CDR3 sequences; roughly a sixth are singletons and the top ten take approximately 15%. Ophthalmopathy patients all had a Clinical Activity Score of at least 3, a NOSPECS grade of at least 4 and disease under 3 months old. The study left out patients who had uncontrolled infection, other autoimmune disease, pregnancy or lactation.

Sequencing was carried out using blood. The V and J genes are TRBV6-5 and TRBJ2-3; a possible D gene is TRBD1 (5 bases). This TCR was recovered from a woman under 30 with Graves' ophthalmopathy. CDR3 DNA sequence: TGTGCCAGCAGTTCTAGGACAAAGCTTAGCACAGATACGCAGTATTTT. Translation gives CASSSRTKLSTDTQYF.